This T cell receptor (beta chain) was captured by sequencing in a study of blood T cell repertoires in COVID-19. Sequencing was performed with immunoSEQ multiplex PCR; in TCRdb, only in-frame clones are kept and a portion is missing. Of 55,000 to 80,000 clones detected, about 83% appear once; the ten largest clones hold 5.3%. Sequencing used peripheral blood. This sequence was found in a man aged 50 to 59 with active COVID-19.

The CDR3 is CASSQSIAGEQFF. The CDR3 DNA reads TGTGCCAGCAGCCAATCAATAGCGGGTGAGCAGTTCTTC. The rearrangement joins TRBV16 to TRBJ2-1, with 7 bases aligning to TRBD2. The CDR3 contains 13 residues. V lost 0 bases, J lost 9 bases, and 2 bases stayed unmatched. Per germline, CDR1 KGHSY and CDR2 FQNENV.